Listed below are T cell receptor beta chains from one sample, sequenced in a study of response to subunit inactivated influenza vaccine. In TCRdb, the RT-PCR reads were re-called with MiXCR into one record per CDR3 protein. This sample yields 860,000 or so distinct CDR3 sequences, of which roughly 20% are seen a single time; around 9.6% belongs to the top ten. Sequences were derived from PBMCs from blood, sampled less than 6 days after vaccination. The receptor source for this set is a man aged 50-59 years who received an inactivated influenza vaccine. CDR3s include the opening cysteine and the closing phenylalanine or tryptophan. The D gene is left open where the match is weak. A row's size may be missing; if present it is once, few, many or a size class.

d_gene: TRBD1; j_gene: TRBJ2-3; v_gene: TRBV20-1; abundance: many; CDR3aa: CSARYRTGDFADTQYF; CDR3nt: TGCAGTGCTAGATATCGGACAGGGGATTTTGCGGATACGCAGTATTTT
d_gene: TRBD1; j_gene: TRBJ1-2; v_gene: TRBV4-3; abundance: -; CDR3aa: CASSPGTVANYGYTF; CDR3nt: TGCGCCAGCAGCCCAGGGACAGTCGCTAACTATGGCTACACCTTC
d_gene: -; j_gene: TRBJ2-3; v_gene: TRBV6-1; abundance: -; CDR3aa: CASSQGLSTDTQYF; CDR3nt: TGTGCCAGCAGTCAGGGGCTAAGCACAGATACGCAGTATTTT
d_gene: -; j_gene: TRBJ2-2; v_gene: TRBV12-3/TRBV12-4; abundance: -; CDR3aa: CASSLARSALGAGELFF; CDR3nt: TGTGCCAGCAGTTTAGCGCGGTCGGCTCTCGGGGCCGGGGAGCTGTTTTTT
d_gene: -; j_gene: TRBJ2-5; v_gene: TRBV12-3/TRBV12-4; abundance: few; CDR3aa: CASSPGSPETQYF; CDR3nt: TGTGCCAGCAGTCCCGGGAGCCCAGAGACCCAGTACTTC
d_gene: -; j_gene: TRBJ2-1; v_gene: TRBV5-1; abundance: few; CDR3aa: CASSWGGDYNEQFF; CDR3nt: TGCGCCAGCAGCTGGGGAGGAGATTACAATGAGCAGTTCTTC
d_gene: TRBD2; j_gene: TRBJ2-3; v_gene: TRBV6-5; abundance: -; CDR3aa: CASSYYGLADTDTQYF; CDR3nt: TGTGCCAGCAGTTACTACGGACTAGCGGACACAGATACGCAGTATTTT
d_gene: -; j_gene: TRBJ2-1; v_gene: TRBV28; abundance: -; CDR3aa: CASISPGSRNEQFF; CDR3nt: TGTGCCAGCATCTCACCAGGGAGTAGGAATGAGCAGTTCTTC
d_gene: TRBD1; j_gene: TRBJ2-7; v_gene: TRBV7-9; abundance: few; CDR3aa: CASSSDRGLPYEQYF; CDR3nt: TGTGCCAGCAGCTCTGACAGGGGGCTTCCCTACGAGCAGTACTTC
d_gene: TRBD2; j_gene: TRBJ2-7; v_gene: TRBV20-1; abundance: few; CDR3aa: CSAGTTSAYSSYEQYF; CDR3nt: TGCAGTGCTGGAACCACTAGCGCCTATAGCTCCTACGAGCAGTACTTC
d_gene: TRBD1; j_gene: TRBJ1-2; v_gene: TRBV5-1; abundance: -; CDR3aa: CASTPGQGTGYTF; CDR3nt: TGCGCCAGCACCCCCGGACAGGGTACTGGCTACACCTTC
d_gene: -; j_gene: TRBJ2-1; v_gene: TRBV6-2/TRBV6-3; abundance: -; CDR3aa: CASSYFAPGYNDQFF; CDR3nt: TGTGCCAGCAGTTATTTCGCCCCAGGGTACAATGATCAGTTCTTC
d_gene: -; j_gene: TRBJ1-4; v_gene: TRBV4-2; abundance: -; CDR3aa: CASSQDSPGGRVEKLFF; CDR3nt: TGTGCCAGCAGCCAAGATTCGCCGGGGGGCAGGGTTGAAAAACTGTTTTTT
d_gene: -; j_gene: TRBJ2-5; v_gene: TRBV12-3/TRBV12-4; abundance: -; CDR3aa: CASSFLLKHPIQETQYF; CDR3nt: TGTGCCAGCAGTTTTTTGCTCAAACACCCGATCCAAGAGACCCAGTACTTC
d_gene: -; j_gene: TRBJ2-5; v_gene: TRBV7-9; abundance: many; CDR3aa: CASSTQFVSQETQYF; CDR3nt: TGTGCCAGCAGCACCCAGTTCGTGAGCCAAGAGACCCAGTACTTC
d_gene: -; j_gene: TRBJ2-3; v_gene: TRBV21-1; abundance: few; CDR3aa: CATQGGETEGTDTQYF; CDR3nt: TGTGCCACCCAGGGAGGGGAGACTGAGGGCACAGATACGCAGTATTTT
d_gene: -; j_gene: TRBJ2-7; v_gene: TRBV28; abundance: -; CDR3aa: CASSSGRITTNEQYF; CDR3nt: TGTGCCAGCAGTTCGGGACGGATAACGACGAACGAGCAGTACTTC
d_gene: -; j_gene: TRBJ2-7; v_gene: TRBV28; abundance: -; CDR3aa: CASSLRRGRNSYEQYF; CDR3nt: TGTGCCAGCAGTTTACGGAGAGGACGGAACTCCTACGAGCAGTACTTC